This T cell receptor beta chain is from a study of identifying expanded T cells in peripheral blood. Findings and caveats of the study: Technical replicates showed about 1.2 changed clones; roughly two weeks approximately 15; four weeks 19. Approximately two-week clone count variance significantly increased as total template count grew.

During the collection period, no donor immune events like infections were recorded. Repertoires were generated with immunoSEQ multiplex PCR, while TCRdb's copy carries only in-frame clones and drops some. The repertoire holds approximately 100,000 clones, about 89% seen once, with about 16% in the top ten. The junction had 7 bases not matched to a gene; V was cut back by 4 bases and J by 5 bases. CDR3 length equals 15 residues. Germline V CDR1 and CDR2: SGDLS, YYNGEE. As regards this clone: The antigen remains unidentified.

The specimen sequenced was blood. The receptor comes from a person aged 18 to 75 in good health. The chain is built from TRBV9 and TRBJ1-4, with 8 positions matching TRBD1. CDR3 sequence (DNA): TGTGCCAGCAGCCTAGGGACAGGATTGAATGAAAAACTGTTTTTT. It codes for CASSLGTGLNEKLFF.